Included here is one T cell receptor beta chain sequence, with context. Its antigen is as yet unknown. In the PCR, 60 Vbeta and 13 Jbeta primers were used. As handled by the study authors: The authors later counted roughly 79 million unique TCR beta chains, 9 million to 12 million of them shared. Sequencing used immunoSEQ multiplex PCR; TCRdb keeps in-frame clones, though not all of them. That table is the source of V, J and clone size, and D and trimming were worked out from the DNA. The data contain roughly 140,000 clones, 65% to 90% of them seen just once; the ten biggest clones take up over 0.95%. This entry comes from a study of cytomegalovirus exposure and HLA in healthy donors. About the research overall: Early release data held about 92 million unique TCRs from HLA-typed donors.

Whole-study results and caveats: Accurate HLA-A and HLA-B prediction from TCR beta sequences was reported for most subjects. Excluded were some V segments that proved indistinguishable, including TRBV6-2 and TRBV6-3.

Trimming removed 5 bases from V and 6 bases from J, with 11 bases in between. The CDR3 has 12 amino acids. Germline loops: CDR1 MDHEN, CDR2 SYDVKM. The origin of this receptor is a female donor in good health and CMV-seronegative. The V gene is TRBV28, the J gene TRBJ2-7, with D perhaps matching TRBD1 (6 bases). Sequencing used PBMCs. CDR3 sequence reads: CASSPQGIEQYF. The CDR3 coding sequence is TGTGCCAGCAGTCCTCAGGGGATCGAGCAGTACTTC.